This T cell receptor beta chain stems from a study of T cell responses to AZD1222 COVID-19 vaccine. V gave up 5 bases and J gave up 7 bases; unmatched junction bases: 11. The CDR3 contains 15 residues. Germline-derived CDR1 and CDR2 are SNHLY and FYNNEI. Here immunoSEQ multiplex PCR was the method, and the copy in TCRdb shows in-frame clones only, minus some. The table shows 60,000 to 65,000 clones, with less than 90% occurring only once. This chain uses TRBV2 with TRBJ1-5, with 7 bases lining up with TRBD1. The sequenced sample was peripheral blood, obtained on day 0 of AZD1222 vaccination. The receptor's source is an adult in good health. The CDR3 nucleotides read TGTGCCAGCAGTACAGACAGGGCTGCGCGGCAGCCCCAGCATTTT. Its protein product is CASSTDRAARQPQHF.